Listed below are T cell receptor beta chains from one sample, sequenced in a study of shared clonotypes between healthy human individuals. Repertoires were generated with immunoSEQ multiplex PCR, while TCRdb's copy carries only in-frame clones and drops some. The sample has about 2.1 million clones, 85% to 95% seen once; the top ten hold under 2%. Sequencing was performed on naive CD8+ T cells from PBMCs. These receptors were collected from a man younger than 35 in good health. Some clones in this sample may be carry-over from other donors' samples. Both conserved end residues are part of each CDR3. D genes are given only for firm matches. The listing skips clone size in some rows; elsewhere it reads once, few, many or a size class.

CDR3nt: TGCGCCAGCAGCCCAGGACTGGGAATGACCTACGAGCAGTACTTC
CDR3aa: CASSPGLGMTYEQYF
j_gene: TRBJ2-7
v_gene: TRBV5-1
d_gene: -
abundance: -

CDR3nt: TGCGCCAGCAGTGAGATATCCGGGGACGGGGAGCTGTTTTTT
CDR3aa: CASSEISGDGELFF
j_gene: TRBJ2-2
v_gene: TRBV10-2
d_gene: -
abundance: -

CDR3nt: TGTGCCAGCAGTTTATTACTAGCGGGAGACAATGAGCAGTTCTTC
CDR3aa: CASSLLLAGDNEQFF
j_gene: TRBJ2-1
v_gene: TRBV27
d_gene: TRBD2
abundance: -

CDR3nt: TGTGCCAGCAGTTGGAGGGGGAGGTATGAGCAGTTCTTC
CDR3aa: CASSWRGRYEQFF
j_gene: TRBJ2-1
v_gene: TRBV28
d_gene: -
abundance: -

CDR3nt: TGCGCCAGCAGCTCTAGCCGGGACTCCAACTATGGCTACACCTTC
CDR3aa: CASSSSRDSNYGYTF
j_gene: TRBJ1-2
v_gene: TRBV5-1
d_gene: -
abundance: -

CDR3nt: TGTGCCAGCAGCCTGTCCGGGACATACACAGATACGCAGTATTTT
CDR3aa: CASSLSGTYTDTQYF
j_gene: TRBJ2-3
v_gene: TRBV7-3
d_gene: -
abundance: -

CDR3nt: TGTGCCAGCAGCGTTACCCGGGACAGCTCCTACGAGCAGTACTTC
CDR3aa: CASSVTRDSSYEQYF
j_gene: TRBJ2-7
v_gene: TRBV11-2
d_gene: TRBD1
abundance: -

CDR3nt: TGTGCCAGCAGTCCCGGACTAGCGGGATACAATGAGCAGTTCTTC
CDR3aa: CASSPGLAGYNEQFF
j_gene: TRBJ2-1
v_gene: TRBV6-4
d_gene: TRBD2
abundance: -

CDR3nt: TGTGCCAGCAGCCAAGATCGAGGGATGGAGACCCAGTACTTC
CDR3aa: CASSQDRGMETQYF
j_gene: TRBJ2-5
v_gene: TRBV4-2
d_gene: -
abundance: -

CDR3nt: TGTGCCGCGGGACAGGCCACAGATACGCAGTATTTT
CDR3aa: CAAGQATDTQYF
j_gene: TRBJ2-3
v_gene: TRBV28
d_gene: TRBD1
abundance: -

CDR3nt: TGTGCCAGCACCCCGGGTGGGGGAAACACCATATATTTT
CDR3aa: CASTPGGGNTIYF
j_gene: TRBJ1-3
v_gene: TRBV27
d_gene: -
abundance: -

CDR3nt: TGTGCCAGCAGCGCGGGACTTGGTAATGAAAAACTGTTTTTT
CDR3aa: CASSAGLGNEKLFF
j_gene: TRBJ1-4
v_gene: TRBV9
d_gene: -
abundance: -

CDR3nt: TGTGCCAGCAGTTCCGACCGACCGGAGAACACTGAAGCTTTCTTT
CDR3aa: CASSSDRPENTEAFF
j_gene: TRBJ1-1
v_gene: TRBV28
d_gene: -
abundance: -

CDR3nt: TGTGCCAGCAGTTTAACGAGGGAAGGGCCCTACGAGCAGTACTTC
CDR3aa: CASSLTREGPYEQYF
j_gene: TRBJ2-7
v_gene: TRBV28
d_gene: -
abundance: -

CDR3nt: TGTGCCAGCAGGGGGGGCCCAGGGATCTATAGCAATCAGCCCCAGCATTTT
CDR3aa: CASRGGPGIYSNQPQHF
j_gene: TRBJ1-5
v_gene: TRBV2
d_gene: -
abundance: -

CDR3nt: TGTGCCAGCAGCGGCTACTCGGCCAACAATGAGCAGTTCTTC
CDR3aa: CASSGYSANNEQFF
j_gene: TRBJ2-1
v_gene: TRBV9
d_gene: -
abundance: -

CDR3nt: TGTGCCAGCAGCGTGGGATTAACAGATACGCAGTATTTT
CDR3aa: CASSVGLTDTQYF
j_gene: TRBJ2-3
v_gene: TRBV9
d_gene: -
abundance: -

CDR3nt: TGCGCCAGCAGGCAGGGCTATAACACTGAAGCTTTCTTT
CDR3aa: CASRQGYNTEAFF
j_gene: TRBJ1-1
v_gene: TRBV10-1
d_gene: -
abundance: -

CDR3nt: TGTGCCACCAGCGACGGACTCGGTGGTGAGCAGTTCTTC
CDR3aa: CATSDGLGGEQFF
j_gene: TRBJ2-1
v_gene: TRBV15
d_gene: -
abundance: -

CDR3nt: TGCGCCAGCAGCCAAGATTGGAGGACTAGCGCCTACGAGCAGTACTTC
CDR3aa: CASSQDWRTSAYEQYF
j_gene: TRBJ2-7
v_gene: TRBV4-3
d_gene: TRBD2
abundance: -

CDR3nt: TGCGCCAGCAGCCAAGATTTGCAGCCGACCCTGGGCTCCTACAATGAGCAGTTCTTC
CDR3aa: CASSQDLQPTLGSYNEQFF
j_gene: TRBJ2-1
v_gene: TRBV4-1
d_gene: -
abundance: -

CDR3nt: TGTGCCAGCAGTCCATCCTCCGGGGACAGCAATCAGCCCCAGCATTTT
CDR3aa: CASSPSSGDSNQPQHF
j_gene: TRBJ1-5
v_gene: TRBV27
d_gene: -
abundance: -

CDR3nt: TGCAGCGTTGAAGATCCCCTACTATGGGGGAGCGGCACCGGGGAGCTGTTTTTT
CDR3aa: CSVEDPLLWGSGTGELFF
j_gene: TRBJ2-2
v_gene: TRBV29-1
d_gene: -
abundance: -

CDR3nt: TGTGCCAGCAGCGTCCAGGAGGCCGAGCAGTTCTTC
CDR3aa: CASSVQEAEQFF
j_gene: TRBJ2-1
v_gene: TRBV7-9
d_gene: -
abundance: -

CDR3nt: TGTGCCAGCAGCCCCAGGGGCAGGGTCCTCACAGATACGCAGTATTTT
CDR3aa: CASSPRGRVLTDTQYF
j_gene: TRBJ2-3
v_gene: TRBV7-9
d_gene: -
abundance: once

CDR3nt: TGCGCCAGCAGCCCACACAGGGCCCTCCCCTACGAGCAGTACTTC
CDR3aa: CASSPHRALPYEQYF
j_gene: TRBJ2-7
v_gene: TRBV4-3
d_gene: -
abundance: -

CDR3nt: TGTGCCAGCACGCCGGTGCCGATCTATGGCTACACCTTC
CDR3aa: CASTPVPIYGYTF
j_gene: TRBJ1-2
v_gene: TRBV7-9
d_gene: -
abundance: once

CDR3nt: TGTGCCAGCAGCTTAATAACAGCACAAGAGACCCAGTACTTC
CDR3aa: CASSLITAQETQYF
j_gene: TRBJ2-5
v_gene: TRBV7-2
d_gene: -
abundance: -

CDR3nt: TGTGCCAGCAGTCCGGGGCCCTCTGGGGCCAACGTCCTGACTTTC
CDR3aa: CASSPGPSGANVLTF
j_gene: TRBJ2-6
v_gene: TRBV28
d_gene: -
abundance: -

CDR3nt: TGTGCCAGCAGCTTAAGTCGGGGGGGGACCTACGAGCAGTACTTC
CDR3aa: CASSLSRGGTYEQYF
j_gene: TRBJ2-7
v_gene: TRBV7-8
d_gene: TRBD2
abundance: -

CDR3nt: TGTGCCAGCAGCCCATTACCCGACGAAGAGCAGTACTTC
CDR3aa: CASSPLPDEEQYF
j_gene: TRBJ2-7
v_gene: TRBV7-6
d_gene: -
abundance: -

CDR3nt: TGTGCCAGCAGCACGCCAGGGAGCTCCTACGAGCAGTACTTC
CDR3aa: CASSTPGSSYEQYF
j_gene: TRBJ2-7
v_gene: TRBV28
d_gene: -
abundance: -

CDR3nt: TGTGCCACCAGCAGAGATAGGGCGACGTGGGACACAGATACGCAGTATTTT
CDR3aa: CATSRDRATWDTDTQYF
j_gene: TRBJ2-3
v_gene: TRBV15
d_gene: -
abundance: once